This TCR beta chain was recorded in a study of blood T cell repertoires in COVID-19. Study as a whole: Donors in the United States, Italy and Spain gave samples during acute or convalescent COVID-19. PBMCs, B-cell-depleted T cells, or T cells provided the cDNA or gDNA that made up the material.

Turning to this clone: An end of the junction does not agree with germline; a read error may underlie this.

CDR3 length: 15 residues. Per the germline V gene, CDR1 is SSHAT and CDR2 is FNYEAQ (reference sequence). In the source study's methods: Reference gene primer amplification gave nucleated cell count estimates. The assay was immunoSEQ multiplex PCR, and TCRdb's table has in-frame clones only and misses some. Clone size and V and J calls were adopted from that table, with D and trimming inferred from the DNA. The table includes 200,000 to 300,000 clones, roughly 80% detected once. The clonotype originates from a woman aged 80 or over with acute or convalescent COVID-19. V usage is TRBV7-7 and J usage is TRBJ2-3, with 8 bases fitting TRBD2. The sample was peripheral blood. The CDR3 protein is CASSPGGKRTDTQYF. DNA of the CDR3: TGTGCTAGCAGCCCGGGGGGGAAACGCACAGATACGCAGTATTTT.